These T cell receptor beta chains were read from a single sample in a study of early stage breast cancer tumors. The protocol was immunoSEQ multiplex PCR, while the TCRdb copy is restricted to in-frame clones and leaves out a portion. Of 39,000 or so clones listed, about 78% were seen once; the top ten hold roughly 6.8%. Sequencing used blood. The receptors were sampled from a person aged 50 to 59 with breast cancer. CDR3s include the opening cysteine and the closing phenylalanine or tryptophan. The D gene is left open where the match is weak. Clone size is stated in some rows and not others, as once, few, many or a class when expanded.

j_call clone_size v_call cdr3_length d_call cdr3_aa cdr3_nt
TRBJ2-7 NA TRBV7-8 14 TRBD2 CASSLVGRVNEQYF TGTGCCAGCAGCTTAGTGGGGAGGGTCAACGAGCAGTACTTC
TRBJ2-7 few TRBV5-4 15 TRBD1 CASSPPTGGRYEQYF TGTGCCAGCAGCCCCCCGACAGGGGGCCGCTACGAGCAGTACTTC
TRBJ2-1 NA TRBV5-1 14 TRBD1 CASSWGQGGNEQFF TGCGCCAGCAGCTGGGGACAGGGTGGGAATGAGCAGTTCTTC
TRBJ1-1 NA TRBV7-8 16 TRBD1 CASSTRAGTVNTEAFF TGTGCCAGCAGCACACGCGCCGGGACAGTGAACACTGAAGCTTTCTTT
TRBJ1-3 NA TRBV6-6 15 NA CASSYRHVSGNTIYF TGTGCCAGCAGTTACCGACACGTCTCTGGAAACACCATATATTTT
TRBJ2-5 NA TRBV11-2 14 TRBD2 CASSLGTGGETQYF TGTGCCAGCAGCTTAGGGACGGGAGGGGAGACCCAGTACTTC
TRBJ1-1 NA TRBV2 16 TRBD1 CASSENRGIVGTEAFF TGTGCCAGCAGTGAAAACAGGGGGATAGTGGGCACTGAAGCTTTCTTT
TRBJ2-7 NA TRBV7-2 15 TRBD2 CASSLSPGGIHEQYF TGTGCCAGCAGTCTCTCCCCGGGAGGAATCCACGAGCAGTACTTC
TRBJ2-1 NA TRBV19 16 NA CASTLSGRSSYNEQFF TGTGCCAGTACCTTGAGCGGCCGAAGCTCCTACAATGAGCAGTTCTTC
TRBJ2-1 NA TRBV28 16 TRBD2 CASSSSGASVYNEQFF TGTGCCAGCAGTTCTAGCGGCGCATCCGTCTACAATGAGCAGTTCTTC
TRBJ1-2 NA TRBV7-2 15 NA CASREDSQGWAGYTF TGTGCCAGCAGAGAGGACAGCCAAGGGTGGGCTGGCTACACCTTC
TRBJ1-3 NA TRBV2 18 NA CASSEGNGRQISGNTIYF TGTGCCAGCAGTGAGGGTAACGGGAGACAGATCTCTGGAAACACCATATATTTT
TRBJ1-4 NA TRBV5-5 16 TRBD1 CASSLVTGPGGEKLFF TGTGCCAGCAGCTTGGTGACAGGGCCGGGTGGGGAAAAACTGTTTTTT
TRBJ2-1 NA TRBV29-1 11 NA CSVEDGGKQFF TGCAGCGTTGAAGATGGAGGGAAGCAGTTCTTC
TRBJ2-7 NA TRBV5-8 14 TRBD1 CASSSRTGSSEQYF TGTGCCAGCAGCTCAAGGACAGGGTCGAGCGAGCAGTACTTC
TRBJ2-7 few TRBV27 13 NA CASRSGKTREQYF TGTGCCAGCAGATCCGGCAAGACGCGGGAGCAGTACTTC
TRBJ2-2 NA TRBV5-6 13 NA CASSYHRAGELFF TGTGCCAGCAGCTATCACAGGGCCGGGGAGCTGTTTTTT
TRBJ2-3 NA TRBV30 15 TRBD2 CAWSLTSGSTDTQYF TGTGCCTGGAGTCTAACTAGCGGGAGCACAGATACGCAGTATTTT
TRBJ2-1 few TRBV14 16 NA CASSQGGAESYNEQFF TGTGCCAGCAGCCAGGGAGGAGCGGAATCCTACAATGAGCAGTTCTTC
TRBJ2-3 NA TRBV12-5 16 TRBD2 CASGLRLAGDTDTQYF TGTGCTAGTGGCCTCCGACTAGCGGGGGACACAGATACGCAGTATTTT
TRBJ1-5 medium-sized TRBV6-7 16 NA CASSYSLQGAGQPQHF TGTGCCAGCAGTTACTCTTTACAAGGGGCGGGGCAGCCCCAGCATTTT
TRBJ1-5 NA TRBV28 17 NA CASLSLQSVRGGQPQHF TGTGCCAGCCTAAGTTTACAGTCGGTACGCGGGGGGCAGCCCCAGCATTTT
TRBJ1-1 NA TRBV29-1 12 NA CSVAGQNTEAFF TGCAGCGTTGCAGGACAGAACACTGAAGCTTTCTTT
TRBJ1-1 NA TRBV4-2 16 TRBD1 CASSTSRQGANTEAFF TGTGCCAGCAGCACCTCAAGACAGGGAGCGAACACTGAAGCTTTCTTT
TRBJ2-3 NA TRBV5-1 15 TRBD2 CASSLWEGSPDTQYF TGCGCCAGCAGCTTGTGGGAGGGAAGCCCAGATACGCAGTATTTT
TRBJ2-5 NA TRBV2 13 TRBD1 CASSNTGAGTQYF TGTGCCAGCAGCAATACAGGGGCCGGGACCCAGTACTTC
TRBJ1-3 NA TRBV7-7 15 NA CASSAGEGEGNTIYF TGTGCTAGCAGCGCGGGAGAGGGGGAGGGAAACACCATATATTTT
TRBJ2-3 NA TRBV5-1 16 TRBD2 CASSFGAGGPSDTQYF TGCGCCAGCAGCTTCGGAGCGGGAGGCCCATCGGATACGCAGTATTTT
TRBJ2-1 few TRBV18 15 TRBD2 CASSPGTSVENEQFF TGTGCCAGCTCACCCGGGACTAGCGTTGAGAATGAGCAGTTCTTC
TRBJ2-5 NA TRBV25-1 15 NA CASSVGGGREETQYF TGTGCCAGCAGTGTAGGAGGGGGCAGGGAAGAGACCCAGTACTTC
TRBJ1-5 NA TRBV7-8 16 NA CASSLVGGRTNQPQHF TGTGCCAGCAGCTTAGTCGGAGGCAGGACGAATCAGCCCCAGCATTTT
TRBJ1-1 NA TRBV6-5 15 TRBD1 CASSYGPQGAAEAFF TGTGCCAGCAGTTACGGCCCACAGGGGGCCGCTGAAGCTTTCTTT
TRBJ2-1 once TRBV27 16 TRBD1 CASSLNPGQGAWEQFF TGTGCCAGCAGTCTCAATCCGGGACAGGGGGCGTGGGAGCAGTTCTTC
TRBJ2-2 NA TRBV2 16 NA CASSGQPQLRTGELFF TGTGCCAGCAGTGGACAGCCGCAGCTTAGGACCGGGGAGCTGTTTTTT
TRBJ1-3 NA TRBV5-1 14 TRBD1 CASSLTGGGNTIYF TGCGCCAGCAGCCTGACAGGGGGCGGAAACACCATATATTTT